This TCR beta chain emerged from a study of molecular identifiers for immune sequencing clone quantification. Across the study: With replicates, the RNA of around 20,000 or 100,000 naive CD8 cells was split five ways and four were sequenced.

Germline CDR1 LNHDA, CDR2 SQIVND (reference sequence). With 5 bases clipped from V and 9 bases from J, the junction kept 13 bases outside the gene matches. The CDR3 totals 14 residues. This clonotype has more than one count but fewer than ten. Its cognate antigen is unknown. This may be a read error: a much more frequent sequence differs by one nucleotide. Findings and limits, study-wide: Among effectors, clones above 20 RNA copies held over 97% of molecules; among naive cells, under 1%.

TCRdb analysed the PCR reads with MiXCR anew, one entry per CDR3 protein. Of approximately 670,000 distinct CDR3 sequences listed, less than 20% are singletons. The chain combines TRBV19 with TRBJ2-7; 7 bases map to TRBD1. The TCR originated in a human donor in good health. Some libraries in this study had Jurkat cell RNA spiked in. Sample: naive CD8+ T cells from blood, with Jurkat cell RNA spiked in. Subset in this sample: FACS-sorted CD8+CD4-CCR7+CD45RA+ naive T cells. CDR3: CASSPSTGTHVQYF. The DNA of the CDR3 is TGTGCCAGTAGTCCTTCGACAGGGACCCACGTGCAGTACTTC.